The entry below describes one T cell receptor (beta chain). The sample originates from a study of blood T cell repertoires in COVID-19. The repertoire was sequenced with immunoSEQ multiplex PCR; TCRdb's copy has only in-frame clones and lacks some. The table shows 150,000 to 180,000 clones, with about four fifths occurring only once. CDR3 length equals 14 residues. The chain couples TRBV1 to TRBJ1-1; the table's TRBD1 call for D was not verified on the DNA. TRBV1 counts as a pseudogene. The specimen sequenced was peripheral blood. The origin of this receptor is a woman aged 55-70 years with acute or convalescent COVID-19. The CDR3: CTSSQAQGNTEAFF. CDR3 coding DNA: TGCACCAGCAGCCAAGCCCAGGGGAACACTGAAGCTTTCTTT.